The text below deals with one T cell receptor beta chain. Germline CDR1 is LNHNV and CDR2 is YYDKDF (reference sequence). After removal of 4 bases from V and 5 bases from J, the junction contained 14 bases not matched to a gene. This CDR3 is 17 amino acids long. This sample stems from a study of CD8+CD57+ T cells in acquired aplastic anemia. It was patients with CD8+CD57+ cell expansion by flow cytometry who were chosen for sequencing. TCR beta VDJ and CDR3 profiles were obtained from a genomic DNA template. TCRdb reanalysed the reads using MiXCR and keeps one entry per CDR3 protein. The sample comprises 120,000 or so distinct CDR3 sequences, approximately 40% of which are singletons, and more than 2.5% rests with the top ten.

Sequencing was done on a sample of sorted CD4+, CD8+, or CD8+CD57+ T cells (not recorded which) from PBMCs. The TCR originated in a human donor with aplastic anemia. The chain is built from TRBV15 and TRBJ2-5; 9 bases agree with TRBD1. The CDR3 coding sequence is TGTGCCACCAGCACCGGCAGGGGACAGGGTCACCCTGAGACCCAGTACTTC. As protein: CATSTGRGQGHPETQYF.